Sequencing of this TCR beta chain was carried out in a study of blood T cell repertoires in COVID-19. Study summary: Sample material is recorded as cDNA or gDNA derived from T cells, B-cell-depleted T cells, or PBMCs.

Generated by immunoSEQ multiplex PCR, the TCRdb table keeps only in-frame clones and is missing some. This sample has more than 45,000 clones; 80% to 90% occur once, and the top ten carry approximately 2.5%. Patients of the Seattle cohort, enrolled during active infection, were followed longitudinally. Sequencing used peripheral blood. The sequence derives from a woman at least 80 years old with COVID-19, enrolled during active disease.

In DNA, the CDR3 is TGTGCCAGCAGCCGACAGGGGGCCTCCTACAATGAGCAGTTCTTC. It yields the protein CASSRQGASYNEQFF. J is TRBJ2-1 and V is TRBV11-1; 10 positions match TRBD1. The CDR3 is 15 residues long. Germline-derived CDR1 and CDR2 are SGHAT and FQDESV (reference sequence). With 5 bases clipped from V and 0 bases from J, the junction kept 1 base outside the gene matches.